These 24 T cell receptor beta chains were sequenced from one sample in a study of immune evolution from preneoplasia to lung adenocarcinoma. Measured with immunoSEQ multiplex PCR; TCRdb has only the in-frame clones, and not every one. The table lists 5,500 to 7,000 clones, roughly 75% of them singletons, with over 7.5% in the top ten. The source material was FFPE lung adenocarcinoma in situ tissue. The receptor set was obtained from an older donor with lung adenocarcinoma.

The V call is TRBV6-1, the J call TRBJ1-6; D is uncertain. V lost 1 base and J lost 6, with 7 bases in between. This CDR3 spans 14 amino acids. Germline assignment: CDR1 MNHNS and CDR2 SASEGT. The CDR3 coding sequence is TGTGCCAGCAGTGAAGGGCAGTTTAATTCACCCCTCCACTTT. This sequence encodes CASSEGQFNSPLHF.

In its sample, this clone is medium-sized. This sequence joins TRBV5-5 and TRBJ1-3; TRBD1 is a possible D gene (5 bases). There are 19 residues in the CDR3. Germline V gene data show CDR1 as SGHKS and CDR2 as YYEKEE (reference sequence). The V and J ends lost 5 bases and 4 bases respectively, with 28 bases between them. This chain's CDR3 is CASSRGTGATALHGNTIYF. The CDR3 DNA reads TGTGCCAGCAGTCGTGGAACAGGCGCCACCGCTCTCCACGGAAACACCATATATTTT.

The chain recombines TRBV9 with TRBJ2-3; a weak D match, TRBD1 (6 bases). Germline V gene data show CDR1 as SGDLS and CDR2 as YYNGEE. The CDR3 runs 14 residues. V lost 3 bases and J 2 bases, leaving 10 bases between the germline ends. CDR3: CASSGGQPTDTQYF. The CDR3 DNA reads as TGTGCCAGCAGCGGTGGACAGCCCACAGATACGCAGTATTTT. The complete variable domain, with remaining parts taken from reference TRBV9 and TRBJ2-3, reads DSGVTQTPKHLITATGQRVTLRCSPRSGDLSVYWYQQSLDQGLQFLIQYYNGEERAKGNILERFSAQQFPDLHSELNLSSLELGDSALYFCASSGGQPTDTQYFGPGTRLTVL.

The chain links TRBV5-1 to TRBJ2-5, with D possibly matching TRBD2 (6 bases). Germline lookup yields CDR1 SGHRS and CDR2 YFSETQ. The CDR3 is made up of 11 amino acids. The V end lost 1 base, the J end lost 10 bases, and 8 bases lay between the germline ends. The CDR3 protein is CASSLREVQYF. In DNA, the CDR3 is TGCGCCAGCAGCTTGAGGGAGGTCCAGTACTTC.

CDR3 sequence: CSVPLNTEAFF. As DNA, the CDR3 is TGCAGCGTCCCCCTGAACACTGAAGCTTTCTTT. V usage is TRBV29-1 and J usage is TRBJ1-1; D is unclear. This CDR3 is 11 amino acids long. Trimming stripped 6 bases from V and 0 bases from J, with 5 bases between. CDR1 and CDR2 (germline): SQVTM, ANQGSEA.

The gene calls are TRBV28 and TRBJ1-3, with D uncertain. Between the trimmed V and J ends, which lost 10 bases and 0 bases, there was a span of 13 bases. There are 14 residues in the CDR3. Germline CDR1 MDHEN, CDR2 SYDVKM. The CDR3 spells CATQETNSGNTIYF. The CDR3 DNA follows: TGTGCCACCCAGGAAACCAACTCTGGAAACACCATATATTTT.

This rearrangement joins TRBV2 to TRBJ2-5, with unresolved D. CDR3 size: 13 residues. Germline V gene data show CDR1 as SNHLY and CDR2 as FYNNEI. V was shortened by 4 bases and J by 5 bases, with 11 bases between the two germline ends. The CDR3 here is CASSGSPPETQYF. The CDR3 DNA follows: TGTGCCAGCAGTGGGAGCCCCCCGGAGACCCAGTACTTC.

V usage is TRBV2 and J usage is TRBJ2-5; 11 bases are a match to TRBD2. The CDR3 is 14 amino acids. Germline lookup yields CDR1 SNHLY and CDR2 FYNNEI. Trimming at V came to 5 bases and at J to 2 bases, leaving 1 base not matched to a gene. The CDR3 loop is CASSRLAGQETQYF. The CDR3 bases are TGTGCCAGCAGTCGACTAGCGGGGCAAGAGACCCAGTACTTC.

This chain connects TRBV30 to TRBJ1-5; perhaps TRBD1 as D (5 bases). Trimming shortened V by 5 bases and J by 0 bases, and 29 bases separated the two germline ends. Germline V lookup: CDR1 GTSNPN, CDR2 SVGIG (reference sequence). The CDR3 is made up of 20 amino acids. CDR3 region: CAWSKRTGLRDGYSNQPQHF. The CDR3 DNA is TGTGCCTGGTCTAAAAGGACCGGGCTCAGGGATGGGTATAGCAATCAGCCCCAGCATTTT.

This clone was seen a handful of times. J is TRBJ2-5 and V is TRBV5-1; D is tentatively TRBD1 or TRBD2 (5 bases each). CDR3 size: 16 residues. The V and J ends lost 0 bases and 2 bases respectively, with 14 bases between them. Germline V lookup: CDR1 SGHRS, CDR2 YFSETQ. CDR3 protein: CASSLGGSSFQETQYF. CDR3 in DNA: TGCGCCAGCAGCTTGGGGGGGTCCTCCTTTCAAGAGACCCAGTACTTC.

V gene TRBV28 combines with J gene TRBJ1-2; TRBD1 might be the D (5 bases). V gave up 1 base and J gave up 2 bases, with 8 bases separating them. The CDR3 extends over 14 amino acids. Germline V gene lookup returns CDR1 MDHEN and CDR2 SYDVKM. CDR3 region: CASSLLGDNYGYTF. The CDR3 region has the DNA TGTGCCAGCAGTTTATTGGGGGACAACTATGGCTACACCTTC.

In DNA form, the CDR3 reads TGTGCCATCAGGCAGGGGACCGGCGGCACAGATACGCAGTATTTT. It translates to CAIRQGTGGTDTQYF. This sequence joins TRBV10-3 and TRBJ2-3, with D possibly TRBD1 on 6 matching bases. The CDR3 consists of 15 residues. The germline gives CDR1 ENHRY, CDR2 SYGVKD. The V and J ends lost 6 bases and 1 base respectively, with 14 bases between them.

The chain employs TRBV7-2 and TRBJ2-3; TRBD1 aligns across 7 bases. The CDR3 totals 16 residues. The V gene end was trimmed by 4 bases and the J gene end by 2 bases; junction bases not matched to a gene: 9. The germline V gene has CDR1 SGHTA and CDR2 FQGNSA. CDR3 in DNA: TGTGCCAGCAGCTACGGTAGGGGGCGCGACACAGATACGCAGTATTTT. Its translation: CASSYGRGRDTDTQYF.

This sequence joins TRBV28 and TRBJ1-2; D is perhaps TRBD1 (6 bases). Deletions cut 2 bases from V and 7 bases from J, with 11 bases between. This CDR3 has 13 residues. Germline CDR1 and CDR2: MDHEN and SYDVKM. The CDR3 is CASSLLSGAGYTF. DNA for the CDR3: TGTGCCAGCAGTTTACTATCAGGGGCTGGCTACACCTTC.

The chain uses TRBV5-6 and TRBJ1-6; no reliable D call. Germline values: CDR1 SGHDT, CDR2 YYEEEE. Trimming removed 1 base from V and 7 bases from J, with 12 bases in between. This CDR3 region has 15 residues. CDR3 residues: CASSLRRRENSPLHF. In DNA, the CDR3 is TGTGCCAGCAGCTTGAGGCGGAGGGAGAATTCACCCCTCCACTTT.

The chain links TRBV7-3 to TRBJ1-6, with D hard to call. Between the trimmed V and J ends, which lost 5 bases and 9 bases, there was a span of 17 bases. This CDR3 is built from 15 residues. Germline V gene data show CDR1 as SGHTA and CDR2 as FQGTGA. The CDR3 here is CASSPGVGIGSPLHF. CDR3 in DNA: TGTGCCAGCAGCCCTGGGGTGGGGATCGGTTCACCCCTCCACTTT.

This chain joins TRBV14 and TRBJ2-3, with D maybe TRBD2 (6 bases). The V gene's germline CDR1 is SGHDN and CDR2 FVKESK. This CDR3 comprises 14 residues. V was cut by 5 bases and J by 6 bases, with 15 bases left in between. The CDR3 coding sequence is TGTGCCAGCAGCGCACAGCCGGGAGCTGATACGCAGTATTTT. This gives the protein CASSAQPGADTQYF.

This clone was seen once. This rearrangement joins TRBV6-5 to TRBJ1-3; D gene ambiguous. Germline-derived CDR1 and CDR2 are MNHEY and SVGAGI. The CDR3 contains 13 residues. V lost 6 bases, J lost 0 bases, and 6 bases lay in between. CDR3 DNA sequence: TGTGCCAGCAGACCGAGCTCTGGAAACACCATATATTTT. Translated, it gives CASRPSSGNTIYF.

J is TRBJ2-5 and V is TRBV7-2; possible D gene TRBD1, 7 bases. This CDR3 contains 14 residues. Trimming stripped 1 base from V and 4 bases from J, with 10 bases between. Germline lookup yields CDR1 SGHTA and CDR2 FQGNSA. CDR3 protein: CASSLDQGGETQYF. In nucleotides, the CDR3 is TGTGCCAGCAGCTTAGATCAGGGGGGAGAGACCCAGTACTTC. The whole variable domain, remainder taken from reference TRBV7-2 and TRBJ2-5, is GAGVSQSPSNKVTEKGKDVELRCDPISGHTALYWYRQSLGQGLEFLIYFQGNSAPDKSGLPSDRFSAERTGGSVSTLTIQRTQQEDSAVYLCASSLDQGGETQYFGPGTRLLVL.

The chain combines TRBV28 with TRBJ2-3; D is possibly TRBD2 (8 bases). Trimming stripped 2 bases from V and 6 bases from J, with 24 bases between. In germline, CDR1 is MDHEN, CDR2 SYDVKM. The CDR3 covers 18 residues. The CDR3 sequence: CASSLPLSRGGRGDTQYF. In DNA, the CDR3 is TGTGCCAGCAGTTTACCCCTGTCTCGGGGGGGCAGGGGGGATACGCAGTATTTT.

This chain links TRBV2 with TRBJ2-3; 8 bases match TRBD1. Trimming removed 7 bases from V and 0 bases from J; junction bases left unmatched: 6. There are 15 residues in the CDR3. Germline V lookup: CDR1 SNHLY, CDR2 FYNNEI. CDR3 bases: TGTGCCAGCATGAGACAGGGGACTAGCACAGATACGCAGTATTTT. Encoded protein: CASMRQGTSTDTQYF.

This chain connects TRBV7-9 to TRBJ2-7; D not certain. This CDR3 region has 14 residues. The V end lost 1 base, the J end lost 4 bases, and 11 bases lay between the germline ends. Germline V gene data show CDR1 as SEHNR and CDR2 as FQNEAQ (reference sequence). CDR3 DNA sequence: TGTGCCAGCAGCTTAGATGGGAATCTTTACGAGCAGTACTTC. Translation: CASSLDGNLYEQYF.

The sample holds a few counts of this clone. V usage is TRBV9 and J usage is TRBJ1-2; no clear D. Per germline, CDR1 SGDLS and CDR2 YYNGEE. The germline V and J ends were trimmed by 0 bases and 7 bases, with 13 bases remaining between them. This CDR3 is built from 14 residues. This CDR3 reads CASSVDQALGGYTF. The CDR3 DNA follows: TGTGCCAGCAGCGTAGACCAGGCACTGGGTGGCTACACCTTC. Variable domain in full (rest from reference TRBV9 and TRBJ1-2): DSGVTQTPKHLITATGQRVTLRCSPRSGDLSVYWYQQSLDQGLQFLIQYYNGEERAKGNILERFSAQQFPDLHSELNLSSLELGDSALYFCASSVDQALGGYTFGSGTRLTVV.

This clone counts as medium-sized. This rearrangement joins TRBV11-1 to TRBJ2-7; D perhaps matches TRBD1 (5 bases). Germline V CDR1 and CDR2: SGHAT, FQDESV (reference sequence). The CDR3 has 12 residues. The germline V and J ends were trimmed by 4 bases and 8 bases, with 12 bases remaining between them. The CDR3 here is CASSYPDSQQYF. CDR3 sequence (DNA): TGTGCCAGCAGCTACCCAGACAGCCAGCAGTACTTC.